In this sample, the clone carrying this T cell receptor (beta chain) turned up many times. The data derive from a study of spatial heterogeneity in lung cancer. Every cDNA TCR molecule received its own unique molecular identifier. TCRdb ran MiXCR on the 5' RACE reads and lists one entry per CDR3 protein. Found here are thousands of distinct CDR3 sequences, more than 4.5% of them singletons; the top ten hold 35% to 40%. Noted time point: sample taken at primary tumor resection. Whole RNA obtained from tumor, nontumor lung or frozen PBMC underwent sequencing without sorting. V gave up 5 bases and J gave up 1 base, with 9 bases separating them. Germline loops: CDR1 SEHNR, CDR2 FQNEAQ (reference sequence). The CDR3 loop spans 14 amino acids.

This clonotype was obtained from a male donor with early-stage non-small cell lung cancer. The sequencing used PBMCs, collected at surgery. The genes are TRBV7-9 and TRBJ1-5; maybe TRBD1 (5 bases). This CDR3 reads CASSEKGSNQPQHF. In DNA form, the CDR3 reads TGTGCCAGCAGCGAAAAGGGGAGCAATCAGCCCCAGCATTTT.